The rows below give T cell receptor beta chains drawn from one sample of a study of Graves' ophthalmopathy and Graves' hyperthyroidism. TCRdb called the multiplex PCR reads again in MiXCR, with one record for every CDR3 protein. The sample shows around 1,200,000 distinct CDR3 sequences, 35% to 40% of them seen only once. The sequenced sample consisted of peripheral blood or thyroid tissue (not recorded which). Receptor source: an adult man with Graves' hyperthyroidism. CDR3s include the opening cysteine and the closing phenylalanine or tryptophan. The D gene is left open where the match is weak. Only part of the rows carry a size: once, few, many, or a class if the clone is expanded.

j_call | clone_size | v_call | d_call | cdr3_aa | cdr3_nt
TRBJ2-7 | many | TRBV7-8 | NA | CASSPRTVRYEQYF | TGTGCCAGCAGCCCCCGGACAGTCCGCTACGAGCAGTACTTC
TRBJ2-7 | NA | TRBV2 | NA | CASSEGGLQVEQYF | TGTGCCAGCAGTGAGGGGGGACTGCAGGTCGAGCAGTACTTC
TRBJ1-5 | NA | TRBV9 | TRBD1 | CASSVGTGENQPQHF | TGTGCCAGCAGCGTCGGGACAGGGGAGAATCAGCCCCAGCATTTT
TRBJ2-5 | NA | TRBV29-1 | NA | CSLGRTQETQYF | TGCAGCTTAGGCCGGACCCAAGAGACCCAGTACTTC
TRBJ1-5 | many | TRBV15 | NA | CATSRDSGVQPQHF | TGTGCCACCAGCAGAGATTCAGGCGTTCAGCCCCAGCATTTT
TRBJ2-2 | NA | TRBV9 | NA | CASSSRSRTGELFF | TGTGCCAGCAGCAGCCGAAGTCGGACCGGGGAGCTGTTTTTT
TRBJ2-3 | NA | TRBV7-9 | NA | CASSRNTDTQYF | TGTGCCAGCAGCAGAAACACAGATACGCAGTATTTT
TRBJ2-6 | many | TRBV5-8 | NA | CASSLQQGANVLTF | TGTGCCAGCAGCTTGCAACAGGGGGCCAACGTCCTGACTTTC
TRBJ2-7 | many | TRBV28 | TRBD1 | CASSSGQGVEQYF | TGTGCCAGCAGTTCCGGACAGGGTGTCGAGCAGTACTTC
TRBJ1-5 | many | TRBV2 | NA | CASSGGGRGKQPQHF | TGTGCCAGCAGTGGCGGGGGCCGAGGAAAGCAGCCCCAGCATTTT
TRBJ1-2 | many | TRBV29-1 | NA | CSVDRPAGYGYTF | TGCAGCGTCGACCGGCCTGCGGGCTATGGCTACACCTTC
TRBJ2-5 | NA | TRBV19 | NA | CASSPPLLGPPGSETQYF | TGTGCCAGTAGCCCCCCCTTACTCGGCCCCCCGGGGTCTGAGACCCAGTACTTC
TRBJ2-7 | NA | TRBV12-3/TRBV12-4 | NA | CASSLRRLEQYF | TGTGCCAGCAGTTTAAGGAGGCTCGAGCAGTACTTC
TRBJ1-6 | many | TRBV9 | TRBD1 | CASSVGQGFGSPLHF | TGTGCCAGCAGCGTAGGACAGGGATTCGGTTCACCCCTCCACTTT
TRBJ1-1 | many | TRBV14 | NA | CASSQGQSLGSGTEAFF | TGTGCCAGCAGCCAAGGTCAGAGTCTGGGCAGTGGCACTGAAGCTTTCTTT
TRBJ1-3 | NA | TRBV6-5 | NA | CASSYSPSRDYHTIYF | TGTGCCAGCAGTTACTCTCCGTCCCGGGACTACCACACCATATATTTT
TRBJ1-5 | NA | TRBV7-8 | NA | CASSLMQGRQETQHF | TGTGCCAGCAGCTTAATGCAGGGAAGGCAAGAGACCCAGCATTTT
TRBJ2-6 | few | TRBV29-1 | NA | CSVDEGGANVLTF | TGCAGCGTTGACGAGGGTGGGGCCAACGTCCTGACTTTC
TRBJ1-2 | NA | TRBV15 | TRBD1 | CATSSARQGAVNGYTF | TGTGCCACCAGCAGCGCAAGACAGGGGGCGGTAAATGGCTACACCTTC
TRBJ2-5 | few | TRBV12-3/TRBV12-4 | NA | CASSFNRVGETQYF | TGTGCCAGCAGTTTCAACAGGGTGGGAGAGACCCAGTACTTC
TRBJ2-7 | NA | TRBV29-1 | NA | CSVVPGGGEQYF | TGCAGCGTTGTCCCGGGTGGTGGGGAGCAGTACTTC
TRBJ1-4 | NA | TRBV7-2 | NA | CASSHPDPGALFWEKLFF | TGCGCCAGCAGCCACCCAGACCCAGGGGCCCTTTTTTGGGAAAAACTGTTTTTT
TRBJ2-7 | few | TRBV10-2 | NA | CASSAGQPSYEQYF | TGCGCCAGCAGTGCCGGACAGCCTTCCTACGAGCAGTACTTC
TRBJ1-2 | many | TRBV28 | NA | CASGRTAGYTF | TGTGCCAGCGGTAGGACCGCAGGCTACACCTTC
TRBJ2-7 | many | TRBV5-1 | NA | CASSLGPGTLYEQYF | TGCGCCAGCAGCTTGGGGCCGGGGACCCTCTACGAGCAGTACTTC
TRBJ2-7 | few | TRBV20-1 | TRBD1 | CGGQGQGVPYEQYF | TGCGGGGGACAGGGACAGGGGGTACCCTACGAGCAGTACTTC
TRBJ1-2 | few | TRBV4-1 | NA | CASSQGSWTAFGYTF | TGCGCCAGCAGCCAAGGGTCTTGGACGGCGTTTGGCTACACCTTC
TRBJ1-4 | NA | TRBV15 | NA | CATSRDSDEKLFF | TGTGCCACCAGCAGAGACAGTGACGAAAAACTGTTTTTT
TRBJ2-7 | NA | TRBV2 | NA | CASETGLTYEQYF | TGTGCCAGTGAAACGGGACTGACTTACGAGCAGTACTTC
TRBJ2-7 | NA | TRBV10-2 | NA | CASSATPGTERPIYEQYF | TGCGCCAGCAGTGCTACCCCCGGGACTGAAAGACCAATCTACGAGCAGTACTTC
TRBJ2-5 | few | TRBV5-6 | NA | CASSLGAAHETATQETQYF | TGTGCCAGCAGCTTGGGAGCGGCCCACGAGACGGCGACTCAAGAGACCCAGTACTTC
TRBJ2-7 | many | TRBV9 | NA | CASSVASSYEQYF | TGTGCCAGCAGCGTAGCCAGCTCCTACGAGCAGTACTTC
TRBJ1-2 | many | TRBV29-1 | NA | CSVEPLGKVGYGYTF | TGCAGCGTTGAACCCCTGGGAAAGGTCGGCTATGGCTACACCTTC
TRBJ2-7 | NA | TRBV12-3/TRBV12-4 | NA | CASSFRHPTNYEQYF | TGTGCCAGCAGTTTTAGACACCCTACAAACTACGAGCAGTACTTC
TRBJ2-7 | many | TRBV2 | NA | CASREGVVRQYF | TGTGCCAGCAGAGAAGGGGTAGTACGGCAGTACTTC
TRBJ2-6 | NA | TRBV7-2 | NA | CASSLVAGVVTEAF | TGTGCCAGCAGCTTAGTTGCAGGGGTAGTCACTGAAGCTTTC
TRBJ2-6 | NA | TRBV6-6 | NA | CASSYYRGTGANVLTF | TGTGCCAGCAGTTACTATAGGGGGACGGGGGCCAACGTCCTGACTTTC
TRBJ2-2 | many | TRBV7-2 | TRBD1 | CASSLRQAGGGELFF | TGTGCCAGCAGCTTACGGCAGGCAGGGGGCGGGGAGCTGTTTTTT
TRBJ2-7 | many | TRBV20-1 | TRBD2 | CSVHLAGSSYEQYF | TGCAGTGTTCACCTAGCGGGGTCGTCCTACGAGCAGTACTTC
TRBJ2-7 | NA | TRBV5-4 | NA | CASRPADDSYEQYF | TGTGCCAGCAGACCCGCGGACGACTCCTACGAGCAGTACTTC
TRBJ2-7 | NA | TRBV29-1 | TRBD2 | CSVPGLAGYEQYF | TGCAGCGTTCCGGGACTAGCGGGGTACGAGCAGTACTTC
TRBJ1-2 | many | TRBV29-1 | NA | CSVKDAGSNYGYTF | TGCAGCGTCAAAGATGCCGGGAGTAACTATGGCTACACCTTC
TRBJ1-2 | few | TRBV7-2 | NA | CASSFDPGKPRPYGYTF | TGTGCCAGCAGCTTCGATCCCGGGAAGCCAAGGCCCTATGGCTACACCTTC
TRBJ2-5 | many | TRBV14 | NA | CASNHWENQETQYF | TGTGCCAGCAACCACTGGGAGAACCAAGAGACCCAGTACTTC
TRBJ1-1 | many | TRBV5-8 | NA | CASSLRLTVEGAFF | TGTGCCAGCAGCTTGAGGCTCACCGTAGAGGGGGCTTTCTTT
TRBJ1-2 | NA | TRBV5-4 | NA | CASSLAGGVRGGYTF | TGTGCCAGCAGCTTGGCCGGAGGCGTGAGAGGTGGCTACACCTTC
TRBJ2-2 | NA | TRBV5-6 | NA | CASSPPRAPGELFF | TGTGCCAGCAGCCCACCCCGGGCCCCCGGGGAGCTGTTTTTT
TRBJ1-6 | NA | TRBV6-4 | NA | CASTPRRGAGLSPLHF | TGTGCCAGCACTCCCCGCCGGGGTGCAGGGCTATCACCCCTCCACTTT
TRBJ2-6 | NA | TRBV12-3/TRBV12-4 | NA | CASRRPGAGANVLTF | TGTGCCAGCAGACGACCAGGGGCTGGGGCCAACGTCCTGACTTTC
TRBJ1-4 | NA | TRBV12-3/TRBV12-4 | NA | CASSFLTETATNEKLFF | TGTGCCAGCAGTTTTCTGACAGAGACAGCAACTAATGAAAAACTGTTTTTT
TRBJ2-5 | many | TRBV12-3/TRBV12-4 | TRBD1 | CASRRQGRETQYF | TGTGCCAGCAGAAGACAGGGGAGGGAGACCCAGTACTTC
TRBJ2-2 | many | TRBV9 | NA | CASRQSSSAGELFF | TGTGCCAGCAGGCAAAGTAGTAGCGCCGGGGAGCTGTTTTTT
TRBJ2-7 | many | TRBV10-3 | TRBD2 | CAISEPPTSGRAYEQYF | TGTGCCATCAGTGAGCCCCCGACTAGCGGGAGGGCGTACGAGCAGTACTTC
TRBJ2-7 | few | TRBV6-6 | NA | CASSYSGKQYF | TGTGCCAGCAGTTACTCAGGGAAACAGTACTTC
TRBJ1-1 | NA | TRBV20-1 | NA | CSARGGPNTEAFF | TGCAGTGCTAGAGGAGGGCCTAACACTGAAGCTTTCTTT